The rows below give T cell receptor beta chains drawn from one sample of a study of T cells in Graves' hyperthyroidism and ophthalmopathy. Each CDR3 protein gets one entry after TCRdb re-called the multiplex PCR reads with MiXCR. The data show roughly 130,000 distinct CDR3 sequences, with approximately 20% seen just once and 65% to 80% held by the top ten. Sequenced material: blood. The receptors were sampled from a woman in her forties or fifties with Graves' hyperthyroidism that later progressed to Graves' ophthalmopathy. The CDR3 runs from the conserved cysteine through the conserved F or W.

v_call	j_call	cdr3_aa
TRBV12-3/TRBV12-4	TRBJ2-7	CASSLWGTSSYEQYF
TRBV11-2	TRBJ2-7	CASSLVLRTSGRWEQYF
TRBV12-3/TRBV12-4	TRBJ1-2	CASSYSVGQGLYGYTF
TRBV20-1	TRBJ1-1	CSARPRGQVNTEAFF
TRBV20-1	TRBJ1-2	CSARVPPGANYGYTF
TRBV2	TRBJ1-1	CASSLGQGEAFF
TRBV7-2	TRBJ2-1	CASSHPINEQFF
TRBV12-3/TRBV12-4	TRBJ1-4	CASSLTGTENEKLFF
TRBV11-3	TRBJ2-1	CASSVTSNNEQFF
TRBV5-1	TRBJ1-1	CASSSGSLDRGSGTEAFF
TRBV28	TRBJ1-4	CASSPPGDINEKLFF
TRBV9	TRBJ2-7	CASSVGWGRFAYEQYF
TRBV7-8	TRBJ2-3	CASSPPRTSGGGDTQYF
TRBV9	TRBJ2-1	CASSFSGYSSYNEQFF
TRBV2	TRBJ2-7	CASSELAGNPGEQYF
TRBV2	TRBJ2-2	CASSEALDGITGELFF
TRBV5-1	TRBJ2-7	CASSPSDLFLRVQYF
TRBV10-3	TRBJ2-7	CAISDPDSPYEQYF
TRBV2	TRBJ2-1	CASSEDGTRVF
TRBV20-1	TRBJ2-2	CSARDAGTGNTGELFF
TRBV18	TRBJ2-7	CASSPLAASSYEQYF
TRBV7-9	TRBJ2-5	CASSFPTSGEETQYF
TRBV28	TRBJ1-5	CASRPGTGGDNQPQHF
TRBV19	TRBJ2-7	CASRTSGSTGEQYF
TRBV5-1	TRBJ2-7	CASNGRWSEEQYF
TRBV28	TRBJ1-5	CASSLGETGVQPQHF
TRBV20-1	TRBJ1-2	CSARSDGLYGYTF
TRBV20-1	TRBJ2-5	CSARHSPQGGETQYF
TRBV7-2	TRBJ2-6	CASSSGHSGANVLTF
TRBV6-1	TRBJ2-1	CASTERKNNEQFF
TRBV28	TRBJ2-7	CASSSPSGRSYEQYF
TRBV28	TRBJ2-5	CASSPAVRRGPREETQYF
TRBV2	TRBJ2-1	CARAGTSGYNEQFF
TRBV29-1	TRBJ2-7	CSVAISHEQYF
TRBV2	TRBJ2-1	CASSVDRGPQFF
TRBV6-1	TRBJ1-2	CASRQGLANYGYTF
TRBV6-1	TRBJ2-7	CASSDIYEQYF
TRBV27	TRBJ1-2	CASSPRTGSGYTF
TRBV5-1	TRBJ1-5	CASSLEGGYSNQPQHF
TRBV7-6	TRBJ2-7	CASSQTEASYEQYF
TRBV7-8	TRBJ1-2	CASSPGTGHYGYTF
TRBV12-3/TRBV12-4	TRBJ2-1	CASSFWYNEQFF
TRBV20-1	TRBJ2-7	CSESPRVQRLGEQYF
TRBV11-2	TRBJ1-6	CASSLSGVSGNNSPLHF
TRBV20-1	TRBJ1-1	CSASVGGGTEAFF
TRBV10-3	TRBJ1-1	CAISVTTGNTEAFF
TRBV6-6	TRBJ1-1	CASSYWLEGGTEAFF
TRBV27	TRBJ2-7	CASSLGGLGEQYF
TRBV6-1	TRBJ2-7	CASSRQGGNEQYF
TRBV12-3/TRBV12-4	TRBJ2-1	CASNIGDEQFF
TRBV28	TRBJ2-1	CASSSRQGRYEQFF
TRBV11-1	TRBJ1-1	CASSGYGQGASTEAFF
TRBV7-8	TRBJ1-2	CASSLRGVANYGYTF
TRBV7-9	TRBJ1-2	CASNRGARGYTF
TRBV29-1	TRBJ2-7	CSVEGPGQGVNSHEQYF